The subject of this entry is one T cell receptor beta chain. What it recognizes is unknown. TCRdb analysed the reads with MiXCR anew, one entry per CDR3 protein. The table shows 350,000 to 400,000 distinct CDR3 sequences, with roughly 34% occurring only once. The sample is drawn from a study of T cell repertoires in cytomegalovirus infection. This CDR3 is built from 17 residues. Germline CDR1 and CDR2: SGHTA and FQGNSA. The V gene end was trimmed by 2 bases and the J gene end by 8 bases; junction bases not matched to a gene: 11. The V call is TRBV7-2, the J call TRBJ2-1; 11 bases align to TRBD2. The material sequenced was cultured PBMCs, taken from culture after CMV antigen stimulation. The clonotype was recovered from a human donor in good health (CMV status not recorded). Some clones in this sample may be carry-over from other donors' samples. CDR3 nucleotides: TGTGCCAGCAGCTTACACATTAGCGGGAGGGCCGTCGATGAGCAGTTCTTC. This gives the protein CASSLHISGRAVDEQFF.